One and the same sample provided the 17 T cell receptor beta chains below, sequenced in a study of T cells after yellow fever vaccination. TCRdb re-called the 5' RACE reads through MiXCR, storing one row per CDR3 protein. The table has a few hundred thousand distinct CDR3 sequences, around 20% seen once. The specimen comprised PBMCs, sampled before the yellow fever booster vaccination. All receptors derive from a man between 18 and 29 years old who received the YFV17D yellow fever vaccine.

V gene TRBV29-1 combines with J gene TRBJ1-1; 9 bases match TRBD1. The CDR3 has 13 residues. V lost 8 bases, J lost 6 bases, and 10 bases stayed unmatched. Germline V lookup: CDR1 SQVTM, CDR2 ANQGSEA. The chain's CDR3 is CSCSGTGIAEAFF. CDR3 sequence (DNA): TGCAGCTGCTCCGGGACAGGGATCGCTGAAGCTTTCTTT.

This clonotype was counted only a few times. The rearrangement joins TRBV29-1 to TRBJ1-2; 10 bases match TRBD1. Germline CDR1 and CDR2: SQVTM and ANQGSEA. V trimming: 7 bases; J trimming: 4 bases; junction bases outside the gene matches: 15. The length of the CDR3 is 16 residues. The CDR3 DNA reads TGCAGCGCGGCCCGAAGAGGGGGACAGGGGTCCTATGGCTACACCTTC. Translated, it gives CSAARRGGQGSYGYTF.

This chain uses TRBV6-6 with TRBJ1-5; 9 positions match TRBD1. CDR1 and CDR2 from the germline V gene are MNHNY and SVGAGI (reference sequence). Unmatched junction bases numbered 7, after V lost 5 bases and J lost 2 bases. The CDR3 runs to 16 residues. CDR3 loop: CASSTGQGSGNQPQHF. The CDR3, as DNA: TGTGCCAGCAGTACAGGACAGGGGTCGGGCAATCAGCCCCAGCATTTT.

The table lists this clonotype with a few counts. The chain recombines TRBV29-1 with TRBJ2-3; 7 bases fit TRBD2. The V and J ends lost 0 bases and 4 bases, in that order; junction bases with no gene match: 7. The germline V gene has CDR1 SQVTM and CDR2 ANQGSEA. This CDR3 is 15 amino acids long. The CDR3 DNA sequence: TGCAGCGTTGAAGATCAGGGACTAACGGCAGATACGCAGTATTTT. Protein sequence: CSVEDQGLTADTQYF.

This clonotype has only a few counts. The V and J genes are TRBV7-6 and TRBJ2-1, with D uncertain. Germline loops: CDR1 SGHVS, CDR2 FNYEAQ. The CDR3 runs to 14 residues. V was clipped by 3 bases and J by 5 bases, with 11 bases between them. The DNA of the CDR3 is TGTGCCAGCAGCTTGACGGTTCGGGACAATGAGCAGTTCTTC. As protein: CASSLTVRDNEQFF. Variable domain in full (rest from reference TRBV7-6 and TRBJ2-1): GAGVSQSPRYKVTKRGQDVALRCDPISGHVSLYWYRQALGQGPEFLTYFNYEAQQDKSGLPNDRFSAERPEGSISTLTIQRTEQRDSAMYRCASSLTVRDNEQFFGPGTRLTVL.

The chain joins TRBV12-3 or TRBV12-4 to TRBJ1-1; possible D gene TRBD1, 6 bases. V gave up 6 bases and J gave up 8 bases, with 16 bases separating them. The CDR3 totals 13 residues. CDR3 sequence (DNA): TGTGCCAGCAGCCCAGGGGCCAATCTCGAAGCTTTCTTT. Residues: CASSPGANLEAFF.

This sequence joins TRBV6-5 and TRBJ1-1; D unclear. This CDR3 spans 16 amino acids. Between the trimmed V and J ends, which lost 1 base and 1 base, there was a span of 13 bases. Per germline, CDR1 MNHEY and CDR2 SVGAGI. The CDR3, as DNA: TGTGCCAGCAGTTACTGGGCCGCCGATGAGAACACTGAAGCTTTCTTT. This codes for CASSYWAADENTEAFF.

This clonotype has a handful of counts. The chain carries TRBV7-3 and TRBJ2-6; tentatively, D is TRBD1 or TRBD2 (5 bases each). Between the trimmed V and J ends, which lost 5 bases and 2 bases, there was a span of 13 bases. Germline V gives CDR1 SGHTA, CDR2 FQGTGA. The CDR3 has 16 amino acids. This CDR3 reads CASSKGPVAGANVLTF. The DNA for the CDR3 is TGTGCCAGCAGCAAGGGACCGGTCGCTGGGGCCAACGTCCTGACTTTC. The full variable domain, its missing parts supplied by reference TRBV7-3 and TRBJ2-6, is GAGVSQTPSNKVTEKGKYVELRCDPISGHTALYWYRQSLGQGPEFLIYFQGTGAADDSGLPNDRFFAVRPEGSVSTLKIQRTERGDSAVYLCASSKGPVAGANVLTFGAGSRLTVL.

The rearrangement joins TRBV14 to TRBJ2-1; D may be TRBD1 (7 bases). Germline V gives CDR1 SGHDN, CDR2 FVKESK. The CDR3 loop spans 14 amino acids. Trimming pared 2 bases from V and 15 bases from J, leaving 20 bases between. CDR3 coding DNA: TGTGCCAGCAGCCAATCGTGGGGGGACAGATTTGTGTTCTTC. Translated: CASSQSWGDRFVFF.

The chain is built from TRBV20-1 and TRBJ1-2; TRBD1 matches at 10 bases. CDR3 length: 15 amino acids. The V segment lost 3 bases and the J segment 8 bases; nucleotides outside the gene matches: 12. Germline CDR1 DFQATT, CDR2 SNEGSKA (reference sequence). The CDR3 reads CSARPFLGQGNGYTF. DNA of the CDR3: TGCAGTGCTAGGCCCTTCCTGGGACAGGGGAACGGCTACACCTTC.

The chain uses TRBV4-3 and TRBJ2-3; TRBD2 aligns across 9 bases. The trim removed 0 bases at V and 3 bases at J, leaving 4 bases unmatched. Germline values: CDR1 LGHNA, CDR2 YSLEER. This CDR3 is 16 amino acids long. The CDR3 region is CASSQESLAGTDTQYF. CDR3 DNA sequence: TGCGCCAGCAGCCAAGAATCGCTAGCGGGGACAGATACGCAGTATTTT.

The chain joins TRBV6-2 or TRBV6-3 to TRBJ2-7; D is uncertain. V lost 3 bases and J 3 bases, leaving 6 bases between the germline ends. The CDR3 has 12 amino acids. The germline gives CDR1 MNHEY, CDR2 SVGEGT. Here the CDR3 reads CASSYSRYEQYV. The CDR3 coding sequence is TGTGCCAGCAGTTATAGCCGCTACGAGCAGTACGTC.

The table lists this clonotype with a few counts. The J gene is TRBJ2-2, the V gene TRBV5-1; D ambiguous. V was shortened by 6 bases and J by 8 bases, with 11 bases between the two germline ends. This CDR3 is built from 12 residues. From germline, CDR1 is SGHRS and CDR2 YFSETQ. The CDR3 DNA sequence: TGCGCCAGCACATCTACCGGGGGGGAGCTGTTTTTT. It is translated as CASTSTGGELFF. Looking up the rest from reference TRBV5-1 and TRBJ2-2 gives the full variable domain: KAGVTQTPRYLIKTRGQQVTLSCSPISGHRSVSWYQQTPGQGLQFLFEYFSETQRNKGNFPGRFSGRQFSNSRSEMNVSTLELGDSALYLCASTSTGGELFFGEGSRLTVL.

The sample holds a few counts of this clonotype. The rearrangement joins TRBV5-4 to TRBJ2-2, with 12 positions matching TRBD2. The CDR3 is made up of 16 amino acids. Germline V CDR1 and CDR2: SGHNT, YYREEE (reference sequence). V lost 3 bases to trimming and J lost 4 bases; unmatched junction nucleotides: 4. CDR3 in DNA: TGTGCCAGCAGCTCTATACTAGCGGGGGGCACCGGGGAGCTGTTTTTT. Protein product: CASSSILAGGTGELFF.

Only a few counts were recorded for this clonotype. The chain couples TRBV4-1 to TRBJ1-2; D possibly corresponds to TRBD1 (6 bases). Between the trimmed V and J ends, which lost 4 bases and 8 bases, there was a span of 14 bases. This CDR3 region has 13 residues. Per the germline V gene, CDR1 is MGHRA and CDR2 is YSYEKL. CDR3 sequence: CASSLQPGEGYTF. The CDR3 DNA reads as TGCGCCAGCAGCCTCCAACCAGGGGAAGGCTACACCTTC.

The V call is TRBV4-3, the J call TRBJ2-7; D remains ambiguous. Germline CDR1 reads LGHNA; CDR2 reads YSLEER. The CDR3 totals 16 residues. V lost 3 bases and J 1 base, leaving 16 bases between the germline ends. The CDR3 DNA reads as TGCGCCAGCAGCCAGGGTGCAGGCCGAAGTTCCTACGAGCAGTACTTC. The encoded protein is CASSQGAGRSSYEQYF.

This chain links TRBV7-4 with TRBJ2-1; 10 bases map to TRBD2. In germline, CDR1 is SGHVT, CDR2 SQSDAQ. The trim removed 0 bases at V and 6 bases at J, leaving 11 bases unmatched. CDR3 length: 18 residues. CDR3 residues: CASSLAPLAGEYPNEQFF. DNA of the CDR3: TGTGCCAGCAGCTTAGCCCCTCTAGCGGGGGAGTACCCCAATGAGCAGTTCTTC. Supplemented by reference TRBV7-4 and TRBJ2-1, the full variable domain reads GAGVSQSPRYKVAKRGRDVALRCDSISGHVTLYWYRQTLGQGSEVLTYSQSDAQRDKSGRPSGRFSAERPERSVSTLKIQRTEQGDSAVYLCASSLAPLAGEYPNEQFFGPGTRLTVL.